This record looks at one T cell receptor beta chain sequence and its context. Profiled with immunoSEQ multiplex PCR; TCRdb holds only in-frame clones, not every one. This sample has 150,000 to 200,000 clones, with 80% to 90% found just once. The data are from a study of cytomegalovirus exposure and HLA in healthy donors. Trimming cost V 2 bases and J 3 bases, with 13 bases left between them. Germline CDR1 SGHDN, CDR2 FVKESK. The CDR3 extends over 15 amino acids. The specimen was PBMCs. The V gene is TRBV14, the J gene TRBJ1-1, with D perhaps TRBD1 (6 bases). This TCR was sampled from a woman aged 30 to 39 in good health and CMV-seronegative. Here the CDR3 reads CASSQQTGPYTEAFF. The CDR3 DNA reads TGTGCCAGCAGCCAACAGACAGGTCCCTACACTGAAGCTTTCTTT.